This is a list of T cell receptor beta chains from one sample in a study of shared clonotypes between healthy human individuals. This table comes from immunoSEQ multiplex PCR, and its TCRdb copy is limited to in-frame clones, with some not included. The top ten hold roughly 12% of the sample, which has some 480,000 clones, about 80% seen once. Sequenced material: PBMCs. The receptors shown here come from a woman aged 40 to 50 in good health. Some clones in this sample may be carry-over from other donors' samples. CDR3s include the opening cysteine and the closing phenylalanine or tryptophan. The D gene is left open where the match is weak. Size is omitted from some rows. Given values are once, few, many or a class for expanded clones.

v_gene	abundance	d_gene	j_gene	CDR3aa	CDR3nt
TRBV30	.	.	TRBJ2-6	CAWSRGAGANVLTF	TGTGCCTGGAGTAGGGGGGCTGGGGCCAACGTCCTGACTTTC
TRBV11-2	.	.	TRBJ2-1	CASSLVPGYNEQFF	TGTGCCAGCAGCTTAGTTCCCGGTTACAATGAGCAGTTCTTC
TRBV30	.	.	TRBJ1-5	CAWSVGAYGNQPQHF	TGTGCCTGGAGTGTAGGGGCATATGGCAATCAGCCCCAGCATTTT
TRBV18	.	.	TRBJ1-4	CASSPLLEGGREKLFF	TGTGCCAGCTCACCACTGCTCGAGGGGGGCAGGGAAAAACTGTTTTTT
TRBV9	.	.	TRBJ2-1	CASSRTRLNEQFF	TGTGCCAGCAGCCGCACGAGACTTAATGAGCAGTTCTTC
TRBV5-1	.	.	TRBJ2-1	CASSLGASDWNEQFF	TGCGCCAGCAGCTTGGGAGCTAGCGATTGGAATGAGCAGTTCTTC
TRBV25-1	.	TRBD1	TRBJ1-4	CASSDFGQGRKLFF	TGTGCCAGCAGTGATTTCGGACAGGGTAGAAAACTGTTTTTT
TRBV18	.	.	TRBJ1-2	CASSPQGPGPGYTF	TGTGCCAGCTCCCCGCAGGGCCCGGGGCCTGGCTACACCTTC
TRBV2	.	.	TRBJ1-1	CASSEAREGTAFF	TGTGCCAGCAGTGAAGCTCGGGAGGGTACAGCTTTCTTT
TRBV28	.	.	TRBJ1-1	CASRLTQPNTEAFF	TGTGCCAGCAGACTGACACAACCGAACACTGAAGCTTTCTTT
TRBV28	.	TRBD2	TRBJ2-2	CASSLSSGRGITGELFF	TGTGCCAGCAGTTTATCTAGCGGGAGGGGCATAACCGGGGAGCTGTTTTTT
TRBV27	few	.	TRBJ1-5	CASSSYSNQPQHF	TGTGCCAGCAGTAGTTATAGCAATCAGCCCCAGCATTTT
TRBV28	.	.	TRBJ2-7	CASSWDVTYEQYF	TGTGCCAGCAGTTGGGACGTAACCTACGAGCAGTACTTC
TRBV25-1	.	.	TRBJ2-7	CASSDPYTYEQYF	TGTGCCAGCAGTGATCCATACACGTACGAGCAGTACTTC
TRBV19	.	.	TRBJ1-1	CASSIRGRSTEAFF	TGTGCCAGTAGTATACGGGGGCGGTCGACTGAAGCTTTCTTT
TRBV7-2	.	.	TRBJ1-4	CASSLARGSEKLFF	TGTGCCAGCAGCTTAGCGCGGGGAAGTGAAAAACTGTTTTTT
TRBV19	.	.	TRBJ1-5	CASSRREGNQPQHF	TGTGCCAGTAGTCGCAGGGAGGGCAATCAGCCCCAGCATTTT
TRBV5-1	.	TRBD2	TRBJ2-7	CASSSSSGLYEQYF	TGCGCCAGCAGCTCTTCTAGCGGGCTCTACGAGCAGTACTTC
TRBV30	.	.	TRBJ2-7	CAWRGDKYEQYF	TGTGCCTGGAGGGGGGACAAGTACGAGCAGTACTTC
TRBV6-5	.	TRBD1	TRBJ1-2	CASSGGTGNAYGYTF	TGTGCCAGCAGTGGTGGGACAGGGAATGCCTATGGCTACACCTTC
TRBV7-3	.	.	TRBJ2-5	CASSSGIEETQYF	TGTGCCAGCAGCTCAGGGATTGAGGAGACCCAGTACTTC
TRBV28	.	.	TRBJ2-1	CASRPRGRGEQFF	TGTGCCAGCAGACCCAGGGGAAGAGGTGAGCAGTTCTTC
TRBV11-3	.	TRBD2	TRBJ2-1	CASSLGVGAVAGGVGNEQFF	TGTGCCAGCAGCTTAGGGGTCGGGGCTGTAGCGGGAGGGGTTGGCAATGAGCAGTTCTTC
TRBV28	.	.	TRBJ2-3	CASSSNPGADTQYF	TGTGCCAGCAGTTCAAACCCCGGGGCAGATACGCAGTATTTT
TRBV29-1	.	.	TRBJ2-7	CSVKARQDGGQYF	TGCAGCGTGAAAGCAAGACAGGATGGAGGGCAGTACTTC
TRBV4-1	few	.	TRBJ1-2	CASSQGLLNFNYGYTF	TGCGCCAGCAGCCAAGGGTTGTTGAACTTCAACTATGGCTACACCTTC